This T cell receptor (beta chain) was recovered during a study of shared clonotypes between healthy human individuals. This clone was recorded only once. Its specificity is not known. Original processing notes: Junction-only immunoSEQ data arrived without quality scores, meaning filtering differed. The assay was immunoSEQ multiplex PCR, and TCRdb's table has in-frame clones only and misses some. From that table come the V and J calls and clone size; the DNA was used to work out D and trimming. The sample consists of hundreds of thousands of clones, approximately 95% of them appearing once. V dropped 7 bases and J dropped 5 bases, with 20 bases sitting between them. Germline CDR1 reads SEHNR; CDR2 reads FQNEAQ (reference sequence). The CDR3 spans 15 residues. Findings and caveats of the study: Owing to a small donor count, the genetic and exposure-history diversity represented was limited. Investigators collected only blood, and repertoires in tissues likely differ. Across a handful of donors, naive CD4 shared 5% to 6.5%, naive CD8 around 3.5%, memory CD4 more than 2%, memory CD8 roughly 0.37%.

Terminally differentiated effector memory CD45RA+ cells were excluded from the naive CD8 cells, which were CD45RO-negative and positively selected for CCR7. The receptor comes from a woman in her thirties in good health. Sequencing was done on a sample of naive CD8+ T cells sorted from blood. The rearrangement links TRBV7-9 to TRBJ2-5; D might be TRBD2 (6 bases). The CDR3: CASTWAPGAGETQYF. In DNA form, the CDR3 reads TGTGCCAGCACCTGGGCCCCAGGCGCGGGGGAGACCCAGTACTTC.